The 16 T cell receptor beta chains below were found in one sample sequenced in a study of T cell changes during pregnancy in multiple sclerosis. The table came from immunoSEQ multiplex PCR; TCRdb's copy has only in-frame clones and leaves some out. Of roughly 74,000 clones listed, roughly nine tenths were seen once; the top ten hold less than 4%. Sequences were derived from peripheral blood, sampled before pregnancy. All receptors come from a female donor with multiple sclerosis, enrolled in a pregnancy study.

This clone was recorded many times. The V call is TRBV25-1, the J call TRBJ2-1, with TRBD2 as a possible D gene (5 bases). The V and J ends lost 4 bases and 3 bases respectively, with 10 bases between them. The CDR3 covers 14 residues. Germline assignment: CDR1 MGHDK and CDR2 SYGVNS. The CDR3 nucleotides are TGTGCCAGCAGTGTCAACGGGGACTACAATGAGCAGTTCTTC. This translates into CASSVNGDYNEQFF.

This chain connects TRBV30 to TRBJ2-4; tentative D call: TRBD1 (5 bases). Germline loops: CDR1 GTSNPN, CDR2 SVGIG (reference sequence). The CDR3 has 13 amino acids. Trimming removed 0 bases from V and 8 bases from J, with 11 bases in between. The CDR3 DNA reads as TGTGCCTGGAGTGTACGACTCAGGGACATTCAGTACTTC. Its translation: CAWSVRLRDIQYF.

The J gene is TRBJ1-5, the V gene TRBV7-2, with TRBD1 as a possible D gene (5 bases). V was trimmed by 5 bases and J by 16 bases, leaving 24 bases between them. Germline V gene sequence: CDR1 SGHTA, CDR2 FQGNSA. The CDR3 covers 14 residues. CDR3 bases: TGTGCCAGCAGCACCTATATTGGGGGGTCCGCGAAACATTTT. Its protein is CASSTYIGGSAKHF.

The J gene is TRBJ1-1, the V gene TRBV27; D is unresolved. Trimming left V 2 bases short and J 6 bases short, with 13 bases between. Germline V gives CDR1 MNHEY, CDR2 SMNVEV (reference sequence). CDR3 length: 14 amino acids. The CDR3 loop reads CASSLNPSSAEAFF. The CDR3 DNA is TGTGCCAGCAGTTTAAATCCCTCATCGGCTGAAGCTTTCTTT.

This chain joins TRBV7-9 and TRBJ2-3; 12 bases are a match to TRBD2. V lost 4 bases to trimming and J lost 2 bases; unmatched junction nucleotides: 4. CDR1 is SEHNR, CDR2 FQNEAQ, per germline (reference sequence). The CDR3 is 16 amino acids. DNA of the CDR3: TGTGCCAGCAGCTCCGGGACTAGCGGGTTCACAGATACGCAGTATTTT. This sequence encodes CASSSGTSGFTDTQYF.

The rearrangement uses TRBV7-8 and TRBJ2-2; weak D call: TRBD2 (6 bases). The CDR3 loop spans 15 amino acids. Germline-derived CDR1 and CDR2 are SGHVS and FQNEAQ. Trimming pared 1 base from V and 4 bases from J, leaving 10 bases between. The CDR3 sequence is CASSLGDFSTGELFF. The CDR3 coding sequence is TGTGCCAGCAGCTTAGGGGACTTCAGCACCGGGGAGCTGTTTTTT.

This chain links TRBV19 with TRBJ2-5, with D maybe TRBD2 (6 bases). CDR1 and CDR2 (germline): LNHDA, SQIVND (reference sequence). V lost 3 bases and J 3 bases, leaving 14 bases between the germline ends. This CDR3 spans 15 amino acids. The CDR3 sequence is CASSIIGGPEETQYF. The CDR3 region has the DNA TGTGCCAGTAGTATCATAGGAGGGCCCGAAGAGACCCAGTACTTC.

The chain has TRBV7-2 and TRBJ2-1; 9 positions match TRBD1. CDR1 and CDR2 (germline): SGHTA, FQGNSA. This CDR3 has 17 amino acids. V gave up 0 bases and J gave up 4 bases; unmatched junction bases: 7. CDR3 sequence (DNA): TGTGCCAGCAGCTTAGCGTCGCGGGGACAGGGATACAATGAGCAGTTCTTC. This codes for CASSLASRGQGYNEQFF. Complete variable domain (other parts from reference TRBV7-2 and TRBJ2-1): GAGVSQSPSNKVTEKGKDVELRCDPISGHTALYWYRQSLGQGLEFLIYFQGNSAPDKSGLPSDRFSAERTGGSVSTLTIQRTQQEDSAVYLCASSLASRGQGYNEQFFGPGTRLTVL.

In nucleotides, the CDR3 is TGTGCCATCTCGCCAGGGGGGCAGGGGCATTCACCCCTCCACTTT. The encoded protein is CAISPGGQGHSPLHF. V is TRBV10-3 and J is TRBJ1-6, with 7 positions matching TRBD1. The CDR3 runs 15 residues. V shed 8 bases and J 8 bases; nucleotides not matched to a gene: 12. Germline lookup yields CDR1 ENHRY and CDR2 SYGVKD.

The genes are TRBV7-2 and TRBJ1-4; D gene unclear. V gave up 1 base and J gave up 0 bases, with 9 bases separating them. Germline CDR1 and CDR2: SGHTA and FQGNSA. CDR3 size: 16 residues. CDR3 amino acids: CASSLGPGATNEKLFF. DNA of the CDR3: TGTGCCAGCAGCTTAGGCCCCGGGGCAACTAATGAAAAACTGTTTTTT. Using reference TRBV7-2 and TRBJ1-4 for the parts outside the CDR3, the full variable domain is GAGVSQSPSNKVTEKGKDVELRCDPISGHTALYWYRQSLGQGLEFLIYFQGNSAPDKSGLPSDRFSAERTGGSVSTLTIQRTQQEDSAVYLCASSLGPGATNEKLFFGSGTQLSVL.

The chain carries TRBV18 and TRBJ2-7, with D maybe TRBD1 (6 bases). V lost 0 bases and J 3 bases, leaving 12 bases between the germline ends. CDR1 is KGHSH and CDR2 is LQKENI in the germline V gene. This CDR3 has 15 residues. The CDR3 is CASSPPDGRGYEQYF. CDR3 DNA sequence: TGTGCCAGCTCACCACCGGACGGCAGGGGCTACGAGCAGTACTTC.

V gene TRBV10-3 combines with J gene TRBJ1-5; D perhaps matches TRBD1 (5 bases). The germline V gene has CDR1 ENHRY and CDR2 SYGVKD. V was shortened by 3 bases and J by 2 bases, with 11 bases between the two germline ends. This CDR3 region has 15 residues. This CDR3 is CAISDLGGGNQPQHF. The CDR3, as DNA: TGTGCCATCAGTGATCTGGGGGGGGGCAATCAGCCCCAGCATTTT.

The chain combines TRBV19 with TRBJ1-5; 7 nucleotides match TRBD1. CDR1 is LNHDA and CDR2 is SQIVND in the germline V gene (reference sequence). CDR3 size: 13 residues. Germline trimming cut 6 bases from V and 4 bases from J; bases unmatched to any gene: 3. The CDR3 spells CASRTQGNQPQHF. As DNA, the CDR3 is TGTGCCAGTAGAACACAGGGGAATCAGCCCCAGCATTTT.

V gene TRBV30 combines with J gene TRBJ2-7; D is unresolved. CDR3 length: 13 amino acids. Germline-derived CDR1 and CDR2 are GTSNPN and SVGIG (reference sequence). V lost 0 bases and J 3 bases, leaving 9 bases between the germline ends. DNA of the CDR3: TGTGCCTGGAGTGTAAACAGTAACTACGAGCAGTACTTC. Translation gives CAWSVNSNYEQYF.

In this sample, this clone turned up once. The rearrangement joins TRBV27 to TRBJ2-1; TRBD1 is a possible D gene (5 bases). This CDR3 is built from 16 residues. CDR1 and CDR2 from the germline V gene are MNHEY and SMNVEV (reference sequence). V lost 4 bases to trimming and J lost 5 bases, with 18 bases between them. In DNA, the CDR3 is TGTGCCAGCAGTTCGAAGGGGTCTTTTTTGAACAATGAGCAGTTCTTC. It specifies CASSSKGSFLNNEQFF.

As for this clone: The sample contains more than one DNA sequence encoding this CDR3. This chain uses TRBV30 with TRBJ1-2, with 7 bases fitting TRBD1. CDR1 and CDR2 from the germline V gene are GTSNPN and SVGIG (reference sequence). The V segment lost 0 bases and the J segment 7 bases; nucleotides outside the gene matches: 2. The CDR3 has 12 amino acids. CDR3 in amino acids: CAWSVQGFGYTF. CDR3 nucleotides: TGTGCCTGGAGTGTACAGGGGTTTGGCTACACCTTC.